This T cell receptor (beta chain) was observed in a study of blood T cell repertoires in COVID-19. About the study: Specimens from acute and convalescent COVID-19 originated in the United States, Italy and Spain.

Ages ranged from roughly 18 to 95 years, with residence in about two dozen US areas. Only in-frame clones appear in the TCRdb table, and some are missing; sequencing was by immunoSEQ multiplex PCR. Altogether more than 250,000 clones are present, roughly 90% being singletons, with the ten largest covering about 1.7%. The CDR3 extends over 14 amino acids. V was clipped by 5 bases and J by 0 bases, with 8 bases between them. CDR1 SGHVS and CDR2 FQNEAQ come from the germline V gene. The sequence was collected from a woman aged 18-30 years with acute COVID-19. The chain uses TRBV7-8 and TRBJ2-1; D remains ambiguous. Specimen: PBMCs or T cells enriched from blood (not recorded which). The CDR3 DNA sequence: TGTGCCAGCAGCGCCAGTGGCTCCTACAATGAGCAGTTCTTC. It encodes CASSASGSYNEQFF.